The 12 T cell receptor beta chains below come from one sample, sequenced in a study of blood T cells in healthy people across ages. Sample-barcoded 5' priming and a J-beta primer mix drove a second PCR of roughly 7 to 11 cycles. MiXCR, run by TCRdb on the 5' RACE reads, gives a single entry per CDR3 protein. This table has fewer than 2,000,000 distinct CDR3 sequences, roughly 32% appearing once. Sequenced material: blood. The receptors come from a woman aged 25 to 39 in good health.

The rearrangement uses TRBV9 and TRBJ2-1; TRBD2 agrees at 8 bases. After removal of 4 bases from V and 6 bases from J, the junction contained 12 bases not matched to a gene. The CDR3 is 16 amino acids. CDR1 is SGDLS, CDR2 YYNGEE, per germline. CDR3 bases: TGTGCCAGCAGCCTTTCCCCTGCGGGGGGCCCCAATGAGCAGTTCTTC. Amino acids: CASSLSPAGGPNEQFF.

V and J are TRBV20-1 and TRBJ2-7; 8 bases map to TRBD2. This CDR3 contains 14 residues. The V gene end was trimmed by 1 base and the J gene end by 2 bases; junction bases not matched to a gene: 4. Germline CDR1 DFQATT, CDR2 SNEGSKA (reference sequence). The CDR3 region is CSARGTGGAYEQYF. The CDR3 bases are TGCAGTGCTAGAGGGACGGGGGGGGCCTACGAGCAGTACTTC.

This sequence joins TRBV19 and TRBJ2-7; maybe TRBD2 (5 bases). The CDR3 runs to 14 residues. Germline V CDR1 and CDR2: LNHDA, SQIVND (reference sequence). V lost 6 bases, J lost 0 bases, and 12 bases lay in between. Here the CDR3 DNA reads TGTGCCAGTAGAGACCGGGAAAGCTCCTACGAGCAGTACTTC. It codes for CASRDRESSYEQYF. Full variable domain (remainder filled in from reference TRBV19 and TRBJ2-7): DGGITQSPKYLFRKEGQNVTLSCEQNLNHDAMYWYRQDPGQGLRLIYYSQIVNDFQKGDIAEGYSVSREKKESFPLTVTSAQKNPTAFYLCASRDRESSYEQYFGPGTRLTVT.

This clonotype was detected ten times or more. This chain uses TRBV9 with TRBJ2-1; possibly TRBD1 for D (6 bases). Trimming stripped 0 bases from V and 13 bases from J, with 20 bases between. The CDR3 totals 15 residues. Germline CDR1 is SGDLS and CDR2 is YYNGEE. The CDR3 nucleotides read TGTGCCAGCAGCGTAGAGGGCAGGGGAAATGGGCGCCAGTTCTTC. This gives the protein CASSVEGRGNGRQFF.

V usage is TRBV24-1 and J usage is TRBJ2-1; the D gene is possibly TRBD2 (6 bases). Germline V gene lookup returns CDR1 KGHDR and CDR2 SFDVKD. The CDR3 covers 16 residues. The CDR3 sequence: CVTSDPLAVLDNEQFF. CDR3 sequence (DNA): TGTGTCACTAGTGATCCCTTAGCGGTCCTAGACAATGAGCAGTTCTTC.

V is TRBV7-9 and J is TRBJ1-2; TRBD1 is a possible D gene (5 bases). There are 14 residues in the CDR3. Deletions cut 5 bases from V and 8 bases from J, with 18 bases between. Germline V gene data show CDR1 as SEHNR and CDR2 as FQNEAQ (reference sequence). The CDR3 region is CASSEPPGMEGYTF. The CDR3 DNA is TGTGCCAGCAGCGAGCCCCCAGGGATGGAGGGCTACACCTTC. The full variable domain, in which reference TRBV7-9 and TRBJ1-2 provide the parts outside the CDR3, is DTGVSQNPRHKITKRGQNVTFRCDPISEHNRLYWYRQTLGQGPEFLTYFQNEAQLEKSRLLSDRFSAERPKGSFSTLEIQRTEQGDSAMYLCASSEPPGMEGYTFGSGTRLTVV.

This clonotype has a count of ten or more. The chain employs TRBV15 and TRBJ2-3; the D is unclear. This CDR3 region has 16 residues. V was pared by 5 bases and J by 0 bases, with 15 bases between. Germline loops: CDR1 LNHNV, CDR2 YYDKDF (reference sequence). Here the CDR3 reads CATSGSLEYSTDTQYF. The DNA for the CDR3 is TGTGCCACCAGCGGGTCGTTAGAGTATAGCACAGATACGCAGTATTTT.

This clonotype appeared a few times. DNA of the CDR3: TGTGCCAGCAGCCGACTAGCGGGGGGGATGTACAATGAGCAGTTCTTC. Translated, it gives CASSRLAGGMYNEQFF. This chain joins TRBV9 and TRBJ2-1; 14 nucleotides align to TRBD2. The CDR3 contains 16 residues. Germline V CDR1 and CDR2: SGDLS, YYNGEE. The junction had 4 bases not matched to a gene; V was cut back by 4 bases and J by 4 bases.

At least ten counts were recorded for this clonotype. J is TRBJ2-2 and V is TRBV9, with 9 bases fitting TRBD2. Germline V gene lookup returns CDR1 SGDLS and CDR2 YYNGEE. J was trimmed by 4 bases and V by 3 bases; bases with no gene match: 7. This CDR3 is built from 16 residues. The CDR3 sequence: CASSAYSGSVTGELFF. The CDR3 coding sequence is TGTGCCAGCAGCGCTTATAGCGGGAGCGTCACCGGGGAGCTGTTTTTT.

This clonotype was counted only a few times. CDR3 region: CASNGFRGGQKNTEAFF. CDR3 nucleotides: TGTGCCAGCAACGGCTTTCGGGGAGGTCAGAAGAACACTGAAGCTTTCTTT. The V and J genes are TRBV27 and TRBJ1-1, with D unclear. The CDR3 totals 17 residues. Germline CDR1 is MNHEY and CDR2 is SMNVEV (reference sequence). V was trimmed by 7 bases and J by 1 base, leaving 22 bases between them.

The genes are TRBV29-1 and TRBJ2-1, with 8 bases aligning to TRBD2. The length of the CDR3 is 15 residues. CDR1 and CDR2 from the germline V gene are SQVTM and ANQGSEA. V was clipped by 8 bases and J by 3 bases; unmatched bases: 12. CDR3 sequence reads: CSISTRGGVYNEQFF. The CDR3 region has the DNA TGCAGCATCAGCACCCGGGGGGGGGTCTACAATGAGCAGTTCTTC.

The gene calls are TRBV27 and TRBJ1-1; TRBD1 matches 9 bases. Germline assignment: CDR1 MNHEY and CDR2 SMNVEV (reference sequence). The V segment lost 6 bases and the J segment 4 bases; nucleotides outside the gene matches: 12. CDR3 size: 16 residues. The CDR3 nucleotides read TGTGCCAGCAGCCCTTCACAGGGGGCGCTGGGCACTGAAGCTTTCTTT. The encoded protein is CASSPSQGALGTEAFF.